The rows below give T cell receptor beta chains drawn from one sample of a study of blood T cell repertoires in COVID-19. Profiled with immunoSEQ multiplex PCR; TCRdb holds only in-frame clones, not every one. The table has 150,000 to 250,000 clones, approximately 84% seen once. Sample: PBMCs or T cells enriched from blood (not recorded which). All receptors come from a man aged 40-50 years who had recovered from COVID-19. The CDR3 runs from the conserved cysteine through the conserved F or W. The D gene is left open where the match is weak. Not all rows give a size; the values are once, few, many and, for expanded clones, a class.

abundance,j_gene,d_gene,v_gene,CDR3nt,CDR3aa
-,TRBJ1-5,-,TRBV5-1,TGCGCCAGCAGCTTGGGGATATTAACAGGCCGCAATCAGCCCCAGCATTTT,CASSLGILTGRNQPQHF
-,TRBJ1-6,-,TRBV9,TGTGCCAGCAGCGTAGAAGGGGATAATTCACCCCTCCACTTT,CASSVEGDNSPLHF
once,TRBJ1-2,-,TRBV5-1,TGCGCCAGCAGCTTGGCCGGACTCAGCTATGGCTACACCTTC,CASSLAGLSYGYTF
few,TRBJ1-4,-,TRBV6-5,TGTGCCAGCAGTTTCGACAGGAGAAATGAAAAACTGTTTTTT,CASSFDRRNEKLFF
-,TRBJ1-1,TRBD1,TRBV5-5,TGTGCCAGCAGCTTCAGGGGGACACGGGACACTGAAGCTTTCTTT,CASSFRGTRDTEAFF
-,TRBJ2-6,TRBD1,TRBV18,TGTGCCAGCTCACCTGGACAGGGAAGCTCTGGGGCCAACGTCCTGACTTTC,CASSPGQGSSGANVLTF
-,TRBJ1-1,TRBD1,TRBV28,TGTGCCAGCAGTACCGGACAGGGGACTATAGTCACTGAAGCTTTCTTT,CASSTGQGTIVTEAFF
-,TRBJ1-2,-,TRBV29-1,TGCAGCGACCTACAGGGTTTTGGCTACACCTTC,CSDLQGFGYTF
-,TRBJ1-5,TRBD1,TRBV28,TGTGCCAGCAGCCTTACATCCATAGGACAGGGTTACAATCAGCCCCAGCATTTT,CASSLTSIGQGYNQPQHF
-,TRBJ1-1,-,TRBV7-3,TGTGCCAGCAGCCCCCTGGACAGTGGCACTGAAGCTTTCTTT,CASSPLDSGTEAFF
-,TRBJ1-4,-,TRBV15,TGTGCCACCTCTAGAAGAGGGGGTAATAATGAAAAACTGTTTTTT,CATSRRGGNNEKLFF
-,TRBJ2-1,-,TRBV7-3,TGTGCCAGCAGCTTAACGGAGGTCAATGAGCAGTTCTTC,CASSLTEVNEQFF
few,TRBJ2-7,TRBD2,TRBV4-2,TGTGCCAGCAGCCACCAACTAGCGGGGGGGAACGAGCAGTACTTC,CASSHQLAGGNEQYF
once,TRBJ1-2,-,TRBV28,TGTGCCAGCGACACCGCGGGGGGGCGGGGTGGCTACACCTTC,CASDTAGGRGGYTF
once,TRBJ1-3,-,TRBV27,TGTGCCAGCAGTTTAACTGTATCGGGGGGAAACACCATATATTTT,CASSLTVSGGNTIYF
-,TRBJ2-7,TRBD1,TRBV10-3,TGTGCCATCCGTGGACAGGGTCCGTACGAGCAGTACTTC,CAIRGQGPYEQYF
-,TRBJ1-5,TRBD1,TRBV15,TGTGCCACCAGCAGGGAAGACAGGGCTCGGGGCAATCAGCCCCAGCATTTT,CATSREDRARGNQPQHF
once,TRBJ2-7,-,TRBV11-1,TGTGCCAGCAGCTTAGAGGGGGGGCTCTACGAGCAGTACTTC,CASSLEGGLYEQYF
-,TRBJ1-2,-,TRBV27,TGTGCCAGCAGCTCAGGGCTGGTGGATGGCTACACCTTC,CASSSGLVDGYTF